The 32 T cell receptor beta chains below come from one sample, sequenced in a study of post-analysis software for immune sequencing data. Findings and limits, study-wide: Five TRBV segments, including TRBV5-6, TRBV5-1 and TRBV20-1, were more frequent in patients than controls.

Carried by the TCR beta cDNA libraries were unique molecular identifiers. Each CDR3 protein gets one entry after TCRdb re-called the PCR reads with MiXCR. The sample carries under 900,000 distinct CDR3 sequences, roughly 50% recorded once. These receptors' antigens are unknown. The sample taken for sequencing was blood. The receptors were sampled from a girl aged 5-17 years with multiple sclerosis.

This clonotype was counted between two and nine times. Written as DNA, the CDR3 is TGTGCCAGCAGTCCTCGACAGGGGGTCCGCACAGATACGCAGTATTTT. Protein product: CASSPRQGVRTDTQYF. V and J are TRBV27 and TRBJ2-3, with 9 bases identical to TRBD1. The V gene's germline CDR1 is MNHEY and CDR2 SMNVEV (reference sequence). With V trimmed by 5 bases and J by 1 base, 7 bases remained unmatched. The CDR3 is made up of 16 amino acids.

The rearrangement uses TRBV5-1 and TRBJ2-6; 8 nucleotides align to TRBD1. Per germline, CDR1 SGHRS and CDR2 YFSETQ. Losses at the gene ends were 0 bases for V and 0 bases for J; bases not matched to a gene: 5. This CDR3 is 18 amino acids long. The CDR3 here is CASSLAGTGLSGANVLTF. The DNA of the CDR3 is TGCGCCAGCAGCTTGGCCGGGACAGGACTCTCTGGGGCCAACGTCCTGACTTTC.

This chain links TRBV7-2 with TRBJ2-4, with D possibly TRBD2 on 5 matching bases. The germline gives CDR1 SGHTA, CDR2 FQGNSA. The CDR3 has 11 residues. V was clipped by 6 bases and J by 13 bases, with 13 bases between them. This chain's CDR3 is CASSYDTGQYF. CDR3 bases: TGTGCCAGCAGTTACGACACGGGGCAGTACTTC.

In its sample, this clonotype was seen a few times. The rearrangement joins TRBV10-3 to TRBJ2-4, with D possibly matching TRBD2 (5 bases). The CDR3 is made up of 12 amino acids. Germline lookup yields CDR1 ENHRY and CDR2 SYGVKD. The V gene lost 8 bases and the J gene lost 1 base, with 6 bases spanning the gap. The chain's CDR3 is CAIGGAKNIQYF. The CDR3 coding sequence is TGTGCCATCGGCGGGGCCAAAAACATTCAGTACTTC.

The V gene is TRBV29-1, the J gene TRBJ2-3; 9 bases align to TRBD2. This CDR3 has 17 amino acids. V shed 4 bases and J 0 bases; nucleotides not matched to a gene: 11. The germline V gene encodes CDR1 SQVTM and CDR2 ANQGSEA. The CDR3 DNA reads as TGCAGCGTTGTGGGTAGCGGGAGTTCGCGTAGCACAGATACGCAGTATTTT. It codes for CSVVGSGSSRSTDTQYF.

This chain connects TRBV7-2 to TRBJ2-7, with D perhaps TRBD2 (6 bases). The end of the DNA is better explained by TRBJ2-5, so the J call may be wrong. The CDR3 loop spans 15 amino acids. In germline, CDR1 is SGHTA, CDR2 FQGNSA. Here the CDR3 reads CASSLGRRGGETQYF. The DNA for the CDR3 is TGTGCCAGCAGCTTAGGGAGGAGGGGAGGTGAGACCCAGTACTTC.

The chain has TRBV6-5 and TRBJ2-7; 12 bases are shared with TRBD2. Germline CDR1 MNHEY, CDR2 SVGAGI. The V and J ends lost 1 base and 3 bases, in that order; junction bases with no gene match: 1. The CDR3 loop spans 15 amino acids. CDR3 sequence: CASSYLTSGGYEQYF. CDR3 coding DNA: TGTGCCAGCAGTTACTTGACTAGCGGGGGCTACGAGCAGTACTTC.

The chain couples TRBV20-1 to TRBJ2-4; 12 bases agree with TRBD1. The CDR3 consists of 15 residues. The V segment lost 5 bases and the J segment 0 bases; nucleotides outside the gene matches: 2. Germline V lookup: CDR1 DFQATT, CDR2 SNEGSKA (reference sequence). Written as DNA, the CDR3 is TGCAGTGCTGGGACAGGGGGCGCAGCCAAAAACATTCAGTACTTC. This translates into CSAGTGGAAKNIQYF.

This clonotype was seen repeatedly, ten times or more. The rearrangement links TRBV15 to TRBJ1-5; TRBD1 matches 9 bases. The CDR3 contains 21 residues. The J segment lost 2 bases and the V segment lost 0 bases, leaving 17 bases of the junction unmatched. The germline V gene has CDR1 LNHNV and CDR2 YYDKDF (reference sequence). Here the CDR3 reads CATSRDGVGQGRMGGNQPQHF. DNA for the CDR3: TGTGCCACCAGCAGAGATGGGGTGGGACAGGGTAGGATGGGAGGCAATCAGCCCCAGCATTTT.

This clonotype was observed a few times. This sequence joins TRBV20-1 and TRBJ2-3; tentative D call: TRBD2 (6 bases). The germline V and J ends were trimmed by 0 bases and 6 bases, with 13 bases remaining between them. This CDR3 has 14 residues. Germline CDR1 DFQATT, CDR2 SNEGSKA (reference sequence). CDR3: CSARDPGDGDTQYF. CDR3 DNA: TGCAGTGCTAGAGATCCGGGGGATGGGGATACGCAGTATTTT.

This clonotype was counted between two and nine times. The chain has TRBV7-2 and TRBJ2-7; 9 nucleotides agree with TRBD1. Germline trimming cut 5 bases from V and 4 bases from J; bases unmatched to any gene: 6. CDR3 length: 14 amino acids. Germline loops: CDR1 SGHTA, CDR2 FQGNSA. In nucleotides, the CDR3 is TGTGCCAGCAGCGTGGACAGGGGCCGTTACGAGCAGTACTTC. Protein sequence: CASSVDRGRYEQYF.

The V gene is TRBV12-3 or TRBV12-4, the J gene TRBJ2-1; D gene uncertain. The CDR3 spans 12 residues. The V gene lost 3 bases and the J gene lost 12 bases, with 12 bases spanning the gap. CDR3 DNA sequence: TGTGCCAGCAGTTTTCCTGGTGTGGGGCAGTTCTTC. As protein: CASSFPGVGQFF.

In nucleotides, the CDR3 is TGCAGCGGAAAGGAAAGCGGGAGTAGGTACAATGAGCAGTTCTTC. It encodes CSGKESGSRYNEQFF. The chain uses TRBV29-1 and TRBJ2-1, with TRBD2 matching over 8 bases. Germline loops: CDR1 SQVTM, CDR2 ANQGSEA. Trimming took 7 bases from V and 4 from J; bases not matched to a gene: 12. CDR3 size: 15 residues.

V and J are TRBV5-1 and TRBJ2-1; no reliable D call. The germline V gene encodes CDR1 SGHRS and CDR2 YFSETQ. The CDR3 totals 16 residues. Trimming took off 0 bases at V and 0 bases at J, with 10 bases between the two ends. The chain's CDR3 is CASSLDLVSSYNEQFF. The CDR3 DNA sequence: TGCGCCAGCAGCTTGGATCTGGTGAGCTCCTACAATGAGCAGTTCTTC. Full variable domain (outside the CDR3, taken from reference TRBV5-1 and TRBJ2-1): KAGVTQTPRYLIKTRGQQVTLSCSPISGHRSVSWYQQTPGQGLQFLFEYFSETQRNKGNFPGRFSGRQFSNSRSEMNVSTLELGDSALYLCASSLDLVSSYNEQFFGPGTRLTVL.

This clonotype appeared a few times. The V and J genes are TRBV7-8 and TRBJ2-7; the D gene is possibly TRBD2 (6 bases). Trimming removed 2 bases from V and 4 bases from J, with 15 bases in between. The CDR3 length is 15 residues. Germline lookup yields CDR1 SGHVS and CDR2 FQNEAQ. The CDR3 sequence: CASSLRPGETYEQYF. The CDR3 coding sequence is TGTGCCAGCAGCTTACGGCCGGGAGAGACGTACGAGCAGTACTTC.

V usage is TRBV7-8 and J usage is TRBJ2-3; D is undetermined. The CDR3 is 15 amino acids. From germline, CDR1 is SGHVS and CDR2 FQNEAQ. V was cut by 1 base and J by 2 bases, with 10 bases left in between. CDR3 DNA: TGTGCCAGCAGCTTAGTGGCACCCTACACAGATACGCAGTATTTT. Translating it yields CASSLVAPYTDTQYF. The entire variable domain, with the rest obtained from reference TRBV7-8 and TRBJ2-3, is as follows: GAGVSQSPRYKVAKRGQDVALRCDPISGHVSLFWYQQALGQGPEFLTYFQNEAQLDKSGLPSDRFFAERPEGSVSTLKIQRTQQEDSAVYLCASSLVAPYTDTQYFGPGTRLTVL.

The J gene is TRBJ2-4, the V gene TRBV5-1, with D perhaps assigned TRBD1 or TRBD2 (5 bases each). The CDR3 sequence is 12 residues long. The germline V and J ends were trimmed by 3 bases and 11 bases, with 12 bases remaining between them. Looked up from germline, CDR1 is SGHRS and CDR2 is YFSETQ. The CDR3 loop is CASSSGRELQYF. The CDR3 nucleotides are TGCGCCAGCAGCTCAGGCAGGGAGCTTCAGTACTTC.

The rearrangement uses TRBV5-1 and TRBJ2-7; D call uncertain. Germline lookup yields CDR1 SGHRS and CDR2 YFSETQ. The ends were cut back, 1 base at V and 7 bases at J, with 9 bases in the middle. This CDR3 spans 12 amino acids. CDR3 coding DNA: TGCGCCAGCAGCTTGTTTCCGGGTGAGCAGTACTTC. As protein: CASSLFPGEQYF.

The chain combines TRBV20-1 with TRBJ2-5; 10 nucleotides line up with TRBD2. The J call could be wrong; TRBJ2-7 is a better fit for the DNA end. Germline values: CDR1 DFQATT, CDR2 SNEGSKA (reference sequence). CDR3 size: 14 residues. The CDR3 region has the DNA TGCAGTGCTAGAAACCCGACTAGCGGGCCCGAGCAGTACTTC. This codes for CSARNPTSGPEQYF.

The chain links TRBV12-3 or TRBV12-4 to TRBJ2-4; D remains unclear. With the DNA end fitting TRBJ2-7 better, the J assignment may be wrong. The CDR3 length is 14 residues. The CDR3 sequence: CASRSTGLNYEQYF. CDR3 coding DNA: TGTGCCAGCAGGTCGACCGGGCTCAACTACGAGCAGTACTTC.

This chain's CDR3 is CASSPTREAFF. The CDR3 DNA reads as TGTGCCAGCAGCCCGACACGTGAAGCTTTCTTT. The chain has TRBV7-9 and TRBJ1-1; D remains unclear. V was cut by 5 bases and J by 7 bases, with 8 bases left in between. Germline-derived CDR1 and CDR2 are SEHNR and FQNEAQ (reference sequence). This CDR3 spans 11 amino acids.

This clonotype showed up just a few times. This chain links TRBV7-2 with TRBJ2-3, with 9 bases lining up with TRBD1. J lost 3 bases, V lost 0 bases, and 4 bases had no gene match. The germline V gene encodes CDR1 SGHTA and CDR2 FQGNSA. The CDR3 is 16 amino acids. The CDR3 nucleotides are TGTGCCAGCAGCTTAGCGCGCGGACAGGGGACAGATACGCAGTATTTT. This codes for CASSLARGQGTDTQYF.

This clonotype came up a few times. The chain combines TRBV11-1 with TRBJ1-2; TRBD1 agrees at 7 bases. The CDR3 runs 15 residues. With V trimmed by 5 bases and J by 0 bases, 6 bases remained unmatched. Germline V CDR1 and CDR2: SGHAT, FQDESV (reference sequence). The chain's CDR3 is CASSRQGGTNYGYTF. The CDR3, as DNA: TGTGCCAGCAGCCGACAGGGAGGTACTAACTATGGCTACACCTTC.

The genes are TRBV6-4 and TRBJ2-3; TRBD2 is a possible D gene (7 bases). Germline V gene sequence: CDR1 MRHNA, CDR2 SNTAGT. The CDR3 loop spans 16 amino acids. With 2 bases removed from V and 0 bases from J, the gap between germline ends came to 12 bases. Here the CDR3 DNA reads TGTGCCAGCAGTGACGTGGCGGGGGCTAGCACAGATACGCAGTATTTT. It specifies CASSDVAGASTDTQYF.

The rearrangement links TRBV6-6 to TRBJ2-1, with 8 nucleotides matching TRBD1. The CDR3 has 16 amino acids. CDR1 is MNHNY and CDR2 is SVGAGI in the germline V gene (reference sequence). Losses at the gene ends were 2 bases for V and 8 bases for J; bases not matched to a gene: 11. CDR3 DNA: TGTGCCAGCAGTTACCCCAAAGGACAGGGCGTTGATGAGCAGTTCTTC. It encodes CASSYPKGQGVDEQFF.

This clonotype was observed a handful of times. The gene calls are TRBV7-8 and TRBJ2-7; D assignment may be TRBD1 or TRBD2 (5 bases each). The germline gives CDR1 SGHVS, CDR2 FQNEAQ. The CDR3 contains 14 residues. V was trimmed by 9 bases and J by 0 bases, leaving 15 bases between them. CDR3 sequence: CASYRDRSSYEQYF. The CDR3 nucleotides read TGTGCCAGTTACCGGGACCGCAGCTCCTACGAGCAGTACTTC.

The gene calls are TRBV27 and TRBJ2-7; no clear D gene. The CDR3 extends over 13 amino acids. Trimming pared 4 bases from V and 2 bases from J, leaving 9 bases between. From germline, CDR1 is MNHEY and CDR2 SMNVEV (reference sequence). The CDR3, as DNA: TGTGCCAGCAGTTACGGCAGTACCTACGAGCAGTACTTC. Amino acids: CASSYGSTYEQYF.

A few counts support this clonotype. Compared with germline, one end of the junction differs, possibly owing to a read error. The V call is TRBV29-1, the J call TRBJ2-2; D is perhaps TRBD2 (5 bases). This CDR3 is 14 amino acids long. Germline V lookup: CDR1 SQVTM, CDR2 ANQGSEA. The CDR3 protein is CSVREHPNTGERFF. CDR3 in DNA: TGCAGCGTTCGTGAACACCCGAACACCGGGGAGCGGTTTTTT.

This chain uses TRBV9 with TRBJ2-3; D unclear. The V gene's germline CDR1 is SGDLS and CDR2 YYNGEE. The CDR3 covers 16 residues. V was cut by 0 bases and J by 2 bases, with 13 bases left in between. The CDR3 region has the DNA TGTGCCAGCAGCGTAGGGTCTAACCAGATCACAGATACGCAGTATTTT. Its protein product is CASSVGSNQITDTQYF. The full variable domain, rest sourced from reference TRBV9 and TRBJ2-3, is DSGVTQTPKHLITATGQRVTLRCSPRSGDLSVYWYQQSLDQGLQFLIQYYNGEERAKGNILERFSAQQFPDLHSELNLSSLELGDSALYFCASSVGSNQITDTQYFGPGTRLTVL.

The genes are TRBV20-1 and TRBJ2-7; 10 nucleotides align to TRBD2. The germline CDR1 and CDR2 sequences are DFQATT and SNEGSKA (reference sequence). The CDR3 loop spans 13 amino acids. V lost 3 bases, J lost 7 bases, and 6 bases stayed unmatched. The CDR3 region is CSASTSGKGEQYF. The CDR3 DNA reads as TGCAGTGCTAGTACTAGCGGGAAGGGAGAGCAGTACTTC.

The rearrangement links TRBV29-1 to TRBJ2-5; D not certain. In germline, CDR1 is SQVTM, CDR2 ANQGSEA. CDR3 length: 13 amino acids. V was trimmed by 2 bases and J by 3 bases, leaving 10 bases between them. The CDR3 here is CSVENTDEETQYF. The CDR3, as DNA: TGCAGCGTTGAAAACACGGATGAAGAGACCCAGTACTTC.

Only a few counts were recorded for this clonotype. This chain uses TRBV29-1 with TRBJ2-7; tentatively, D is TRBD1 (6 bases). From germline, CDR1 is SQVTM and CDR2 ANQGSEA. The CDR3 length is 13 residues. The V and J ends lost 4 bases and 4 bases respectively, with 14 bases between them. As DNA, the CDR3 is TGCAGCGTTGGCAGGGGTGGGGATTACGAGCAGTACTTC. It is translated as CSVGRGGDYEQYF.